This TCR beta chain was captured by sequencing in a study of OX40 agonist ivuxolimab in advanced cancers. Study-level information: Patients were dosed with the agonistic anti-OX40 (CD134) antibody ivuxolimab.

Produced via immunoSEQ multiplex PCR; TCRdb's table is partial and in-frame only. The table includes 25,000 to 30,000 clones, around four fifths detected once. CDR1 is MNHEY and CDR2 is SVGAGI in the germline V gene. This CDR3 has 14 residues. Trimming cost V 5 bases and J 4 bases, with 15 bases left between them. It was autoimmune disease history or systemic immunosuppression that excluded patients. J is TRBJ2-7 and V is TRBV6-5; D is unclear. Sequences were derived from CD4+ or CD8+ T cells sorted from blood, sampled in a trial of the OX40 agonist ivuxolimab. This receptor was obtained from an adult with an advanced solid tumor such as melanoma, head and neck, liver or kidney cancer. CDR3 nucleotides: TGTGCCAGCAGTGATGCCAGGAGCCTGTACGAGCAGTACTTC. Translated: CASSDARSLYEQYF.